The clone carrying this T cell receptor beta chain was observed a few times. The data were taken from a study of T cells in Graves' hyperthyroidism and ophthalmopathy. RNA transcripts were the template for amplifying TCR beta CDR3 regions. A set of HTBI primers served as the primers for a first-round RT-PCR of the TCR CDR3. Each CDR3 protein gets one entry after TCRdb re-called the multiplex PCR reads with MiXCR. The sample includes 490,000 or so distinct CDR3 sequences, around a fifth seen only once; the top ten take approximately 49%. This TCR was sampled from a woman in her seventies with Graves' ophthalmopathy. The specimen sequenced was blood.

CDR3 bases: TGCAGTGCTAGAACCGGGCCGTTGGGCAATCAGCCCCAGCATTTT. It translates to CSARTGPLGNQPQHF. The chain employs TRBV20-1 and TRBJ1-5, with unresolved D. V was cut by 2 bases and J by 2 bases, with 13 bases left in between. The V gene's germline CDR1 is DFQATT and CDR2 SNEGSKA (reference sequence). The CDR3 length is 15 residues.